The sequence of this TCR beta chain was determined in a study of vaccination effects on CD4 cells after COVID-19. As to this clone: Its antigen is unidentified.

Expansion with viral peptide pools was applied to antigen-specific CD4+ T cells by the ViraFEST assay prior to sequencing. The culture ran for around 10 days before CD4+ T cells were isolated. Vaccinated participants had no history of SARS-CoV-2 infection and tested negative for nucleocapsid antibodies. Study-wide results and limits: After vaccination, at late timepoints, clones induced by infection and by vaccine contracted markedly.

Germline V CDR1 and CDR2: LGHDT, YNNKEL (reference sequence). The germline V and J ends were trimmed by 3 bases and 4 bases, with 6 bases remaining between them. The CDR3 runs 13 residues. TCRdb keeps only in-frame clones here, not all; method: immunoSEQ multiplex PCR. In the table there are 67,000 or so clones, approximately 70% of which are singletons. The material was CD4+ T cells from PBMCs cultured with HCoV-OC43 spike peptides, obtained before COVID-19 vaccination. Subset reported: HCoV-OC43 spike overlapping peptide pool stimulation. This chain links TRBV3-1 (or the pseudogene TRBV3-2) with TRBJ2-2; no definite D call. The clonotype originates from a human donor who received a COVID-19 vaccine. The CDR3 loop reads CASSQGSTGELFF. CDR3 nucleotide sequence: TGTGCCAGCAGCCAGGGATCCACCGGGGAGCTGTTTTTT.